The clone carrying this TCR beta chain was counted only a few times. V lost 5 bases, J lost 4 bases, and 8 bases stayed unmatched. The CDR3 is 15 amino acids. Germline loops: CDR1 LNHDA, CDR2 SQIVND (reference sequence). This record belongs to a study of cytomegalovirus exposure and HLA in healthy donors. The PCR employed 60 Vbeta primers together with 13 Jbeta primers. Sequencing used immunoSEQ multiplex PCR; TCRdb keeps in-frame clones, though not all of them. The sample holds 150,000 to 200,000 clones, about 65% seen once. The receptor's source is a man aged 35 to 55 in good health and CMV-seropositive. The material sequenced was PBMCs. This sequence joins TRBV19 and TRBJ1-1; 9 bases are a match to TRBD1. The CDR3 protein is CASSSRGQGRTEAFF. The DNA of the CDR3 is TGTGCCAGTAGTTCCCGGGGACAGGGACGCACTGAAGCTTTCTTT.